A few counts support the clone carrying this TCR beta chain. The antigen remains unidentified. This sample is drawn from a study of beta chain features in type 1 diabetes. The V end was cut by 5 bases, the J end by 2 bases, with 9 bases between. Germline V gene sequence: CDR1 MGHRA, CDR2 YSYEKL. This CDR3 comprises 13 residues. Whole-study results and caveats: Type 1 diabetes patients showed a moderate but significant shortening of TCRB CDR3s in all four CD4+ subsets.

Every bit of the isolated RNA underwent reverse transcription, so sequencing read expressed TCRB transcripts. Libraries were prepared by immunoSEQ multiplex PCR; TCRdb keeps only in-frame clonotypes and omits some of them. The table has under 300,000 clones, approximately 11% seen once. This TCR was sampled from a man aged 30-40 years with type 1 diabetes. Specimen: naive CD4+ T cells from blood. The rearrangement links TRBV4-1 to TRBJ1-2; TRBD1 is a possible D gene (6 bases). The CDR3 sequence: CASSMDRNYGYTF. CDR3 sequence (DNA): TGCGCCAGCAGCATGGACAGAAACTATGGCTACACCTTC.